Each of the 7 T cell receptor beta chains below was sequenced from the same sample in a study of OX40 agonist ivuxolimab in advanced cancers. Clones were read by immunoSEQ multiplex PCR, and TCRdb kept only the in-frame ones, dropping some. The sample records about 67,000 clones, 70% to 90% being singletons. The sequenced sample was CD4+ or CD8+ T cells sorted from blood, obtained in a trial of the OX40 agonist ivuxolimab. The receptor set was obtained from an adult with an advanced solid tumor such as melanoma, head and neck, liver or kidney cancer.

The genes are TRBV9 and TRBJ2-7; 12 bases are shared with TRBD2. CDR3 size: 17 residues. The junction had 6 bases not matched to a gene; V was cut back by 0 bases and J by 2 bases. Germline V gene sequence: CDR1 SGDLS, CDR2 YYNGEE. DNA of the CDR3: TGTGCCAGCAGCGTAGGATCTAGCGGGGGGGCTGCCTACGAGCAGTACTTC. As protein: CASSVGSSGGAAYEQYF.

This clone has a single count. The chain links TRBV6-5 to TRBJ2-3; 11 bases map to TRBD2. CDR3 length equals 15 residues. The J segment lost 5 bases and the V segment lost 6 bases, leaving 7 bases of the junction unmatched. Germline V gives CDR1 MNHEY, CDR2 SVGAGI. The CDR3 nucleotides are TGTGCCAGCAGCTCTAGCGGGAGGAATGTAGATACGCAGTATTTT. Translated: CASSSSGRNVDTQYF.

The chain employs TRBV27 and TRBJ2-3; D is unclear. V was cut by 9 bases and J by 2 bases, with 12 bases left in between. The germline V gene has CDR1 MNHEY and CDR2 SMNVEV (reference sequence). The CDR3 is 13 residues long. The DNA for the CDR3 is TGTGCCAGTAAGCAGGCCTTCACAGATACGCAGTATTTT. This encodes CASKQAFTDTQYF.

The J gene is TRBJ1-3, the V gene TRBV7-9; no reliable D call. CDR1 and CDR2 from the germline V gene are SEHNR and FQNEAQ (reference sequence). V lost 3 bases, J lost 0 bases, and 18 bases lay in between. The CDR3 consists of 18 residues. The CDR3 nucleotides are TGTGCCAGCAGCTTGCACGAACCTTCCTCATTCTCTGGAAACACCATATATTTT. This gives the protein CASSLHEPSSFSGNTIYF. Together with reference TRBV7-9 and TRBJ1-3, the CDR3 gives the full variable domain: DTGVSQNPRHKITKRGQNVTFRCDPISEHNRLYWYRQTLGQGPEFLTYFQNEAQLEKSRLLSDRFSAERPKGSFSTLEIQRTEQGDSAMYLCASSLHEPSSFSGNTIYFGEGSWLTVV.

This chain links TRBV7-2 with TRBJ2-7; D is possibly TRBD1 or TRBD2 (6 bases each). V was shortened by 5 bases and J by 2 bases, with 16 bases between the two germline ends. CDR3 length equals 15 residues. Germline V CDR1 and CDR2: SGHTA, FQGNSA. DNA of the CDR3: TGTGCCAGCAGCCTGGGGGCTAGCGTAGCCTACGAGCAGTACTTC. It encodes CASSLGASVAYEQYF.

The chain couples TRBV29-1 to TRBJ1-1; maybe TRBD1 (5 bases). Germline-derived CDR1 and CDR2 are SQVTM and ANQGSEA. There are 12 residues in the CDR3. The V and J ends lost 4 bases and 1 base respectively, with 7 bases between them. CDR3 in amino acids: CSVGGGNTEAFF. The CDR3 nucleotides read TGCAGCGTTGGGGGCGGGAACACTGAAGCTTTCTTT.

The chain joins TRBV5-4 to TRBJ1-2; the D is unclear. V lost 4 bases to trimming and J lost 2 bases, with 9 bases between them. The CDR3 is 13 amino acids. Germline CDR1 SGHNT, CDR2 YYREEE (reference sequence). This CDR3 reads CASSPDLNYGYTF. CDR3 sequence (DNA): TGTGCCAGCAGCCCGGATCTGAACTATGGCTACACCTTC.